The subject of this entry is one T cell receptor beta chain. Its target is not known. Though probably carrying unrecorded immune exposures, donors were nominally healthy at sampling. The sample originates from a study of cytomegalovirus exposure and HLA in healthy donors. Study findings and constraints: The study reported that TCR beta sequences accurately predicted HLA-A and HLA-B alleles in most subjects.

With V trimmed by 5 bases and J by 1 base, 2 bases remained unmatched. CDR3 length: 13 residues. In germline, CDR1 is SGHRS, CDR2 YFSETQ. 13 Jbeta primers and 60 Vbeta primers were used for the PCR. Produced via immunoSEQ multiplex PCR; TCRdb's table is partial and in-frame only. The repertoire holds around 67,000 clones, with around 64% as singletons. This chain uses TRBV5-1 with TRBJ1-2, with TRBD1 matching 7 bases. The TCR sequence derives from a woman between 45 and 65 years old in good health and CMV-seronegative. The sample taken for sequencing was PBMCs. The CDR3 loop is CASRGDSNYGYTF. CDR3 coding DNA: TGCGCCAGCAGGGGGGACAGTAACTATGGCTACACCTTC.